This TCR beta chain was recovered during a study of blood T cell repertoires in COVID-19. Study information: Specimens from acute and convalescent COVID-19 originated in the United States, Italy and Spain. Sources were T cells, B-cell-depleted T cells, or PBMCs; the material itself was cDNA or gDNA.

Original handling: Amplification from reference gene primers served as the basis for estimated nucleated cell counts. Profiled with immunoSEQ multiplex PCR; TCRdb holds only in-frame clones, not every one. That table furnishes V, J and clone size, whereas the DNA furnished D and trimming. Altogether just over 95,000 clones are present, 82% being singletons, with the ten largest covering 15% to 20%. V shed 1 base and J 7 bases; nucleotides not matched to a gene: 11. This CDR3 region has 17 residues. In germline, CDR1 is KGHSH, CDR2 LQKENI. Input material: peripheral blood. This rearrangement joins TRBV18 to TRBJ2-1, with TRBD2 identical over 9 bases. This sequence was found in a man aged 80 or over with acute or convalescent COVID-19. CDR3 bases: TGTGCCAGCTCACCACAGGAAGCGGGGGGCGTGGGGAATGAGCAGTTCTTC. It yields the protein CASSPQEAGGVGNEQFF.